This T cell receptor beta chain was profiled in a study of TIL therapy for anti-PD-1-resistant metastatic lung cancer. In the study overall: Most patients had lung adenocarcinoma.

V gave up 3 bases and J gave up 2 bases; unmatched junction bases: 8. The CDR3 runs 16 residues. Per germline, CDR1 ENHRY and CDR2 SYGVKD. The libraries were made with immunoSEQ v3. This table comes from immunoSEQ multiplex PCR, and its TCRdb copy is limited to in-frame clones, with some not included. The sample yields 50,000 to 70,000 clones, roughly four fifths seen once. Time point: pre-treatment sample, taken before nivolumab and TIL therapy. This material consisted of blood, taken at baseline. V gene TRBV10-3 combines with J gene TRBJ2-3, with 7 bases lining up with TRBD2. The TCR comes from a person between 25 and 80 years old with non-small cell lung cancer. For the CDR3, the DNA is TGTGCCATCAGTGACCCCGGTCTAGCGGTCACAGATACGCAGTATTTT. Translated: CAISDPGLAVTDTQYF.